The rows below give T cell receptor beta chains drawn from one sample of a study of cytomegalovirus exposure and HLA in healthy donors. Method: immunoSEQ multiplex PCR; TCRdb's copy keeps in-frame clones and lacks some. Seen here are some 150,000 clones, around 76% observed once, and the top ten hold under 1.5%. The sample was PBMCs. The receptors were gathered from a man aged 55 to 70 in good health and CMV-seronegative. Both conserved end residues are part of each CDR3. D genes are given only for firm matches. Expanded clones get a size class; other rows say once, few or many, or leave the size out.

J gene	D gene	clone size	V gene	CDR3 DNA	CDR3 protein
TRBJ2-2	.	few	TRBV11-1	TGTGCCAGCAGCCCGAGAACTAGCTTAAACACCGGGGAGCTGTTTTTT	CASSPRTSLNTGELFF
TRBJ2-2	.	.	TRBV5-6	TGTGCCAGCAGCTGGCCCCCAGGGGCCGGGGAGCTGTTTTTT	CASSWPPGAGELFF
TRBJ2-3	TRBD2	.	TRBV5-4	TGTGCCAGCAGTCCTACTAGCGGGGGGGCAAATACGCAGTATTTT	CASSPTSGGANTQYF
TRBJ2-7	TRBD2	.	TRBV7-8	TGTGCCAGCAGCATGACTAGCGGGATCTCCTACGAGCAGTACTTC	CASSMTSGISYEQYF
TRBJ2-1	TRBD2	.	TRBV7-2	TGTGCCAGCAGCCCCGAGCGGGGGCCGTACAATGAGCAGTTCTTC	CASSPERGPYNEQFF
TRBJ2-2	TRBD1	.	TRBV7-9	TGTTCCAGCAGCTTAGGGCAGGGGGTGAACACCGGGGAGCTGTTTTTT	CSSSLGQGVNTGELFF
TRBJ1-4	.	.	TRBV5-1	TGCGCCAGCAGCTTGGACAGTAATGAAAAACTGTTTTTT	CASSLDSNEKLFF
TRBJ2-1	TRBD2	few	TRBV4-3	TGCGCCAGCAGCCGGGGGGCTAGCGGGGGTTACAATGAGCAGTTCTTC	CASSRGASGGYNEQFF
TRBJ2-5	.	few	TRBV27	TGTGCCAGCAGTTCATCCGGAGAGACCCAGTACTTC	CASSSSGETQYF
TRBJ2-1	.	.	TRBV5-6	TGTGCCAGCAGCACTAGGGGGTATGTGTACAATGAGCAGTTCTTC	CASSTRGYVYNEQFF
TRBJ2-7	TRBD2	.	TRBV9	TGTGCCAGCAGCGAGGGACTAGCGGGAGCGATATACGAGCAGTACTTC	CASSEGLAGAIYEQYF
TRBJ2-3	.	.	TRBV27	TGTGCCAGCAGTTTTAGTAGAGAGACAGATACGCAGTATTTT	CASSFSRETDTQYF